These T cell receptor beta chains were read from a single sample in a study of T cells in Graves' hyperthyroidism and ophthalmopathy. Each CDR3 protein is one row after TCRdb ran MiXCR on the multiplex PCR reads. The sample consists of around 490,000 distinct CDR3 sequences, approximately 20% of them appearing once. The sequencing sample was made of blood. Receptors were obtained from a man aged 35 to 55 with Graves' ophthalmopathy. CDR3s include the opening cysteine and the closing phenylalanine or tryptophan. Fields, in order: V gene, J gene, D gene, clone size, CDR3 DNA, CDR3 protein. The D gene is left open where the match is weak. Clone size is not always given. Where it is, it says once, few, many or a class for expanded clones.

V: TRBV11-2
J: TRBJ2-1
D: TRBD2
size: NA
DNA: TGTGCCAGCGGATACCCCCCTACCGGGACTAGCGGGAGGGCTGAGCAGTTCTTC
CDR3: CASGYPPTGTSGRAEQFF

V: TRBV6-1
J: TRBJ2-3
D: NA
size: NA
DNA: TGTGCCAGCAGTGATAATTGGGGGGCCACAGATACGCAGTATTTT
CDR3: CASSDNWGATDTQYF

V: TRBV9
J: TRBJ2-3
D: NA
size: once
DNA: TGTGCCAGCAGCGTAGAAGGAGCTACGCAGTATTTT
CDR3: CASSVEGATQYF

V: TRBV6-1
J: TRBJ2-1
D: TRBD2
size: few
DNA: TGTGCCAGCAGCAAGAACCCACCGGGACTAGCGGGGGGCCAACCCTACAATGAGCAGTTCTTC
CDR3: CASSKNPPGLAGGQPYNEQFF

V: TRBV11-3
J: TRBJ2-2
D: NA
size: many
DNA: TGTGCCAGCAGCTCGCCGACCCTAGAGACCGGGGAGCTGTTTTTT
CDR3: CASSSPTLETGELFF

V: TRBV2
J: TRBJ2-2
D: TRBD1
size: NA
DNA: TGTGCCAGCAGTCCACAGGGGTCCCCCCGGGAGCTGTTTTTT
CDR3: CASSPQGSPRELFF

V: TRBV19
J: TRBJ1-4
D: NA
size: few
DNA: TGTGCCAGTAGTATGACCGCTTCTAATGAAAAACTGTTTTTT
CDR3: CASSMTASNEKLFF

V: TRBV20-1
J: TRBJ2-1
D: TRBD1
size: NA
DNA: TGCAGTGTTGCCGACAGGGTAATGATCAATGAGCAGTTCTTC
CDR3: CSVADRVMINEQFF

V: TRBV6-1
J: TRBJ2-3
D: NA
size: NA
DNA: TGTGCCATAAGAAAATTTCATCGGAGTGAGCGGAGCAGCACAGATACGCAGTATTTT
CDR3: CAIRKFHRSERSSTDTQYF

V: TRBV6-1
J: TRBJ1-5
D: TRBD1
size: few
DNA: TGTGCCAGCAGCCCCTGGACAGGGGGTGGCAATCAGCCCCAGCATTTT
CDR3: CASSPWTGGGNQPQHF

V: TRBV18
J: TRBJ1-4
D: NA
size: few
DNA: TGTGCCAGCTCACCACCGAATTCGGGATCTGAAAAACTGTTTTTT
CDR3: CASSPPNSGSEKLFF

V: TRBV5-1
J: TRBJ1-1
D: TRBD1
size: few
DNA: TGCGCCAGCAGCTTCCCTACAGGGGGAGTGAACACTGAAGCTTTCTTT
CDR3: CASSFPTGGVNTEAFF

V: TRBV7-2
J: TRBJ2-3
D: NA
size: few
DNA: TGTGCCAGCAGCTTAGCTCGGTTGTATTTT
CDR3: CASSLARLYF

V: TRBV18
J: TRBJ2-7
D: NA
size: many
DNA: TGTGCCAGCTCACCAATTGGGCAAAACGGGGAGCAGTACTTC
CDR3: CASSPIGQNGEQYF

V: TRBV18
J: TRBJ2-3
D: TRBD2
size: few
DNA: TGTGCCAGCTCACCATCGAGCGGGAGGGGTGCAGATACGCAGTATTTT
CDR3: CASSPSSGRGADTQYF

V: TRBV7-3
J: TRBJ2-3
D: TRBD2
size: NA
DNA: TGTGCCAGCAGCCCTCTCCCGGGGGGGCATACGCAGTATTTT
CDR3: CASSPLPGGHTQYF

V: TRBV7-6
J: TRBJ1-2
D: NA
size: few
DNA: TGTGCCAGCAGCTTAGCCTGGGAACAGGAGCCCTCTGACGGCTACACCTTC
CDR3: CASSLAWEQEPSDGYTF

V: TRBV5-1
J: TRBJ2-3
D: TRBD2
size: many
DNA: TGCGCCAGCAGCCTCCTGGGAGGGAGGGCCTCTGATACGCAGTATTTT
CDR3: CASSLLGGRASDTQYF

V: TRBV20-1
J: TRBJ2-3
D: NA
size: many
DNA: TGCAGTGCTAGAGATGGGCGAACTATGGATACGCAGTATTTT
CDR3: CSARDGRTMDTQYF

V: TRBV5-1
J: TRBJ2-1
D: NA
size: NA
DNA: TGCGCCAGCAGCCCATGGGGAGCCGCGCATGAGCAGTTCTTC
CDR3: CASSPWGAAHEQFF

V: TRBV5-1
J: TRBJ1-1
D: NA
size: many
DNA: TGCGCCAGCAAGCGTACAGGATTTACGAACACTGAAGCTTTCTTT
CDR3: CASKRTGFTNTEAFF

V: TRBV7-9
J: TRBJ2-5
D: TRBD1
size: few
DNA: TGTGCCAGCAGATTAACGGGACAGGACGTGGAGACCCAGTACTTC
CDR3: CASRLTGQDVETQYF

V: TRBV28
J: TRBJ2-4
D: NA
size: many
DNA: TGTGCCAGCAGTCCCCCCCTCCGGGAGACGGACATTCAGTACTTC
CDR3: CASSPPLRETDIQYF

V: TRBV7-8
J: TRBJ1-5
D: NA
size: many
DNA: TGTGCCAGCAGCTTACAGGAGCAGCCCCAGCATTTT
CDR3: CASSLQEQPQHF

V: TRBV5-1
J: TRBJ1-5
D: NA
size: NA
DNA: TGCGCCAGCAGCTTGGAGTCGAGCCAGCCCCAGCATTTT
CDR3: CASSLESSQPQHF

V: TRBV28
J: TRBJ1-4
D: NA
size: few
DNA: TGTGCCAGCAGTTTAGCCGCCCCTAATGAAAAACTGTTTTTT
CDR3: CASSLAAPNEKLFF

V: TRBV27
J: TRBJ2-3
D: NA
size: many
DNA: TGTGCCAGCAGTCCAGGGGCCATAGATACGCAGTATTTT
CDR3: CASSPGAIDTQYF

V: TRBV19
J: TRBJ2-3
D: TRBD2
size: few
DNA: TGTGCCAGTAGGACTACGACTAGCGCCACAGATACGCAGTATTTT
CDR3: CASRTTTSATDTQYF

V: TRBV3-1
J: TRBJ2-2
D: TRBD2
size: many
DNA: TGTGCCAGCAGCCGGACTAGCGGGGGGGCCTCGGCCGGGGAGCTGTTTTTT
CDR3: CASSRTSGGASAGELFF

V: TRBV27
J: TRBJ1-1
D: NA
size: few
DNA: TGTGCCTCGCGCCCGGGCCCGGGACACTCTCGAACTGAAGCTTTCTTT
CDR3: CASRPGPGHSRTEAFF

V: TRBV24-1
J: TRBJ2-1
D: TRBD1
size: few
DNA: TGTGCCACCAGCCCGGGACAGGAACGGGGGAATGAGCAGTTCTTC
CDR3: CATSPGQERGNEQFF

V: TRBV29-1
J: TRBJ2-3
D: NA
size: few
DNA: TGCAGCGCAGGAGCGGGCTGGAGAACAGATACGCAGTATTTT
CDR3: CSAGAGWRTDTQYF

V: TRBV20-1
J: TRBJ2-1
D: NA
size: NA
DNA: TGCAGTGCTAGAGAAGGGGTAGCACCTTTAACGTTCAATGAGCAGTTCTTC
CDR3: CSAREGVAPLTFNEQFF

V: TRBV18
J: TRBJ2-1
D: TRBD1
size: many
DNA: TGTGCCAGCTCACCAAACAGGGGGCATGAGCAGTTCTTC
CDR3: CASSPNRGHEQFF

V: TRBV19
J: TRBJ1-5
D: NA
size: NA
DNA: TGTGCCAGCGGAGGGGGGTTCAATCAGCCCCAGCATTTT
CDR3: CASGGGFNQPQHF

V: TRBV7-2
J: TRBJ2-7
D: TRBD2
size: few
DNA: TGTGCCAGCAGCTTAGGGCCAGCGGGAATCCAATACGAGCAGTACTTC
CDR3: CASSLGPAGIQYEQYF

V: TRBV9
J: TRBJ2-1
D: TRBD1
size: NA
DNA: TGTGCCAGCAGCGTAGCGGGACAGGGCCGGAGAGGGGAGCAGCTCTTC
CDR3: CASSVAGQGRRGEQLF

V: TRBV5-1
J: TRBJ1-2
D: NA
size: NA
DNA: TGCGCCAGCAGCTTGGCCTGGGACGGTAACTATGGCTACACCTTC
CDR3: CASSLAWDGNYGYTF

V: TRBV6-1
J: TRBJ2-4
D: NA
size: few
DNA: TGTGCCAGCAGCCCAATGATGGGGGGCAAAAACATTCAGTACTTC
CDR3: CASSPMMGGKNIQYF

V: TRBV3-1
J: TRBJ2-1
D: TRBD1
size: many
DNA: TGTGCCAGCAGCCGGGACAGGGGGGGTGAGCAGTTCTTC
CDR3: CASSRDRGGEQFF

V: TRBV28
J: TRBJ2-3
D: TRBD1
size: many
DNA: TGTGCCAGCAGTTTTTCAGGGGGCTCGGGAGATACGCAGTATTTT
CDR3: CASSFSGGSGDTQYF

V: TRBV7-2
J: TRBJ1-2
D: NA
size: many
DNA: TGTGCCAGCAGCTTAGAGCGGGGTATCTATGGCTACACCTTC
CDR3: CASSLERGIYGYTF

V: TRBV18
J: TRBJ2-6
D: NA
size: few
DNA: TGTGCCAGCTCACCACGGGTACTCTCTGGGGCCAACGTCCTGACTTTC
CDR3: CASSPRVLSGANVLTF

V: TRBV9
J: TRBJ2-2
D: TRBD2
size: few
DNA: TGTGCCAGCAGCGTAGAAAGCGGGGGTTACACCGGGGAGCTGTTTTTT
CDR3: CASSVESGGYTGELFF

V: TRBV4-1
J: TRBJ2-3
D: TRBD2
size: NA
DNA: TGCGCCAGCAGCCAAGATCCCCTACTAGCGGATAGCACAGATACGCAGTATTTT
CDR3: CASSQDPLLADSTDTQYF

V: TRBV30
J: TRBJ1-1
D: NA
size: few
DNA: TGTGCCTGGACGGACAGTTATAGGGCTTTCTTT
CDR3: CAWTDSYRAFF

V: TRBV10-3
J: TRBJ2-1
D: NA
size: NA
DNA: TGTGCCATCAGTCCCGGGACTCTCGCCCCCTATGAGCAGTTCTTC
CDR3: CAISPGTLAPYEQFF

V: TRBV5-5
J: TRBJ1-6
D: NA
size: NA
DNA: TGTGCCAGCAGCTTTTGGGCCGAGAATTCACCCCTCCACTTT
CDR3: CASSFWAENSPLHF

V: TRBV12-5
J: TRBJ2-2
D: NA
size: NA
DNA: TGTGCTAGTGGACAAACCTTGGGGGGGGAGCTGTTTTTT
CDR3: CASGQTLGGELFF

V: TRBV29-1
J: TRBJ2-3
D: NA
size: NA
DNA: TGCAGCGTTGAAAAAGGGATTAGCACAGATACGCAGTATTTT
CDR3: CSVEKGISTDTQYF

V: TRBV7-3
J: TRBJ2-2
D: NA
size: NA
DNA: TGTGCCAGCAGCCCACGACTGGGGGTGACGGGGGAGCTGTTTTTT
CDR3: CASSPRLGVTGELFF

V: TRBV7-9
J: TRBJ1-2
D: TRBD1
size: few
DNA: TGTGCCAGCAGCTTCGAGCAGGGGGAGGGATATGGCTACACCTTC
CDR3: CASSFEQGEGYGYTF

V: TRBV20-1
J: TRBJ2-4
D: TRBD1
size: NA
DNA: TGCAGTGCTAGAGGGGACAGCGGCAAAAACATTCAGTACTTC
CDR3: CSARGDSGKNIQYF

V: TRBV12-3/TRBV12-4
J: TRBJ1-5
D: NA
size: NA
DNA: TGTGCCAGCAGTTTTAGGCTTGGAGGGCTTAGCAATCAGCCCCAGCATTTT
CDR3: CASSFRLGGLSNQPQHF

V: TRBV7-3
J: TRBJ2-1
D: TRBD2
size: many
DNA: TGTGCCAGCAGCCCCTCGTCCGGGACTAGGTTCAATGAGCAGTTCTTC
CDR3: CASSPSSGTRFNEQFF